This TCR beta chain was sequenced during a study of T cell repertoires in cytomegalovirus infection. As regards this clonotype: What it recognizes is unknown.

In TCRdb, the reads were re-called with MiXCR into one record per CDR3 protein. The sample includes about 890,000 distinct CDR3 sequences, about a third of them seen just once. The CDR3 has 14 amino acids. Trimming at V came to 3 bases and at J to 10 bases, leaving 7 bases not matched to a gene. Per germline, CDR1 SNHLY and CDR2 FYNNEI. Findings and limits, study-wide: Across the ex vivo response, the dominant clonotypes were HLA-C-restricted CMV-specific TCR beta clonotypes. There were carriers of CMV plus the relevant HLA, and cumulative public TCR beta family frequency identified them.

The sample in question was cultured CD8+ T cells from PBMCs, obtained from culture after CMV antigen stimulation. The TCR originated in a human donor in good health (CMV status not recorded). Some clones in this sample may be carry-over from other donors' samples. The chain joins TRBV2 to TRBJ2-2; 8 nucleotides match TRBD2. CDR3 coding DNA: TGTGCCAGCAGTGAGGCCCCGGGGGGGGTGGAGCTGTTTTTT. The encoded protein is CASSEAPGGVELFF.